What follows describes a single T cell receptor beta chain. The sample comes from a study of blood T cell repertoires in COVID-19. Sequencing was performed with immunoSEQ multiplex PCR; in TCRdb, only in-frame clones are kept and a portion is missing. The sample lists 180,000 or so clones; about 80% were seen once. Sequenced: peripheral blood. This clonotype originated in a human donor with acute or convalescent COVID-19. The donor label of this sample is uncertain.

The CDR3 spells CASSLTGYTEAFF. The DNA of the CDR3 is TGTGCCAGCAGTCTTACGGGGTACACTGAAGCTTTCTTT. V and J are TRBV28 and TRBJ1-1; no firm D call. V lost 5 bases and J 3 bases, leaving 10 bases between the germline ends. CDR1 is MDHEN, CDR2 SYDVKM, per germline. The CDR3 has 13 amino acids. The entire variable domain, with the rest obtained from reference TRBV28 and TRBJ1-1, is as follows: DVKVTQSSRYLVKRTGEKVFLECVQDMDHENMFWYRQDPGLGLRLIYFSYDVKMKEKGDIPEGYSVSREKKERFSLILESASTNQTSMYLCASSLTGYTEAFFGQGTRLTVV.